Sequencing of this T cell receptor beta chain was carried out in a study of blood T cell repertoires in COVID-19. Study-level information: COVID-19 samples collected from the United States, Italy and Spain covered acute and convalescent phases. PBMCs, B-cell-depleted T cells, or T cells provided the cDNA or gDNA that made up the material.

Trimming took off 4 bases at V and 4 bases at J, with 13 bases between the two ends. The germline V gene has CDR1 SEHNR and CDR2 FQNEAQ (reference sequence). The CDR3 contains 15 residues. Per the study methods: Estimates of nucleated cell counts were drawn from the amplification of reference gene primers. This table comes from immunoSEQ multiplex PCR, and its TCRdb copy is limited to in-frame clones, with some not included. V and J calls and clone size are as listed in that table; D and trimming were resolved from the DNA. Of around 100,000 clones in the sample, 80% to 85% were seen once. The source is a woman aged 70 to 79 with acute or convalescent COVID-19. This chain joins TRBV7-9 and TRBJ1-4; no firm D call. Sequenced material: peripheral blood. The chain's CDR3 is CASSSVSTGNEKLFF. The DNA for the CDR3 is TGTGCCAGCAGCTCCGTCTCCACCGGTAATGAAAAACTGTTTTTT.